One sample yielded the 26 T cell receptor beta chains listed below, sequenced in a study of T cell repertoires in cytomegalovirus infection. MiXCR, run by TCRdb on the reads, gives a single entry per CDR3 protein. The sample lists about 920,000 distinct CDR3 sequences, roughly 31% occurring once. For these receptors, no antigen is known. This specimen was cultured CD8+ T cells from PBMCs, taken from culture after CMV antigen stimulation. Receptors were obtained from a human donor in good health (CMV status not recorded). Some clones in this sample may be carry-over from other donors' samples.

The chain links TRBV7-3 to TRBJ2-5, with TRBD2 matching 8 bases. V dropped 0 bases and J dropped 5; count of bases not matched to a gene: 5. The CDR3 is 15 residues long. Germline values: CDR1 SGHTA, CDR2 FQGTGA. The CDR3 coding sequence is TGTGCCAGCAGCTTAACGGGACTAGGGTTTGAGACCCAGTACTTC. This sequence encodes CASSLTGLGFETQYF. Full variable domain (remainder filled in from reference TRBV7-3 and TRBJ2-5): GAGVSQTPSNKVTEKGKYVELRCDPISGHTALYWYRQSLGQGPEFLIYFQGTGAADDSGLPNDRFFAVRPEGSVSTLKIQRTERGDSAVYLCASSLTGLGFETQYFGPGTRLLVL.

This clonotype was seen a few times. The V call is TRBV4-2, the J call TRBJ2-7; the match to TRBD2 covers 10 bases. Germline V lookup: CDR1 LGHNA, CDR2 YNFKEQ. The CDR3 loop spans 15 amino acids. J lost 2 bases, V lost 1 base, and 2 bases had no gene match. The CDR3 spells CASSQGTSGTYEQYF. The CDR3 region has the DNA TGTGCCAGCAGCCAAGGGACTAGCGGAACCTACGAGCAGTACTTC.

The V call is TRBV19, the J call TRBJ1-3, with D possibly TRBD1 on 5 matching bases. Trimming stripped 5 bases from V and 1 base from J, with 18 bases between. CDR1 LNHDA and CDR2 SQIVND come from the germline V gene (reference sequence). This CDR3 has 17 residues. The CDR3 DNA sequence: TGTGCCAGTAGTTCGGCCGGGACGTATGTTTCTGGAAACACCATATATTTT. Its protein is CASSSAGTYVSGNTIYF.

This clonotype has only a few counts. The gene calls are TRBV6-1 and TRBJ1-1; D not certain. Germline V CDR1 and CDR2: MNHNS, SASEGT. This CDR3 comprises 15 residues. The V end was cut by 5 bases, the J end by 3 bases, with 16 bases between. The CDR3 protein is CASSKRPGRDTEAFF. CDR3 bases: TGTGCCAGCAGTAAGCGACCCGGGAGAGACACTGAAGCTTTCTTT.

V gene TRBV20-1 combines with J gene TRBJ1-1; 7 nucleotides align to TRBD1. V shed 0 bases, J shed 3 bases, and the junction held 7 bases outside the gene matches. Germline V lookup: CDR1 DFQATT, CDR2 SNEGSKA (reference sequence). The CDR3 consists of 15 residues. CDR3 DNA: TGCAGTGCTAGAGACCTACAGGGGAAGGACACTGAAGCTTTCTTT. Its translation is CSARDLQGKDTEAFF.

CDR3 sequence (DNA): TGCGCCAGCAGCCAAGTAAAGCGGGGGGCCTACGAGCAGTACTTC. Translation: CASSQVKRGAYEQYF. The chain carries TRBV4-1 and TRBJ2-7, with 9 bases lining up with TRBD2. Germline V gene lookup returns CDR1 MGHRA and CDR2 YSYEKL. This CDR3 has 15 residues. Trimming took 1 base from V and 2 from J; bases not matched to a gene: 3.

This chain connects TRBV9 to TRBJ1-2; D possibly corresponds to TRBD1 (6 bases). Germline CDR1 reads SGDLS; CDR2 reads YYNGEE. The CDR3 loop spans 13 amino acids. With 7 bases removed from V and 5 bases from J, the gap between germline ends came to 15 bases. The CDR3 DNA reads as TGTGCCAGCGGGAGCGGGGGGGCGTATGGCTACACCTTC. This sequence encodes CASGSGGAYGYTF.

The J gene is TRBJ2-1, the V gene TRBV2, with a weak D call TRBD2 (6 bases). CDR3 size: 15 residues. The germline V and J ends were trimmed by 6 bases and 7 bases, with 19 bases remaining between them. The germline V gene has CDR1 SNHLY and CDR2 FYNNEI. The CDR3 loop reads CASSLLEPRGNEQFF. The CDR3, as DNA: TGTGCCAGCAGCTTACTAGAACCTCGGGGGAATGAGCAGTTCTTC.

The chain combines TRBV27 with TRBJ2-1, with 8 positions matching TRBD2. The CDR3 consists of 17 residues. CDR1 is MNHEY and CDR2 is SMNVEV in the germline V gene (reference sequence). V shed 6 bases, J shed 4 bases, and the junction held 14 bases outside the gene matches. This CDR3 reads CASSPRWAAGVYNEQFF. CDR3 bases: TGTGCCAGCAGCCCAAGGTGGGCAGCGGGGGTTTACAATGAGCAGTTCTTC.

The chain carries TRBV18 and TRBJ2-4, with 7 bases fitting TRBD1. The CDR3 spans 14 residues. Germline trimming cut 2 bases from V and 8 bases from J; bases unmatched to any gene: 6. Germline loops: CDR1 KGHSH, CDR2 LQKENI. Here the CDR3 reads CASSPSEGADIQYF. The CDR3 DNA reads TGTGCCAGCTCACCATCCGAGGGGGCAGACATTCAGTACTTC.

The chain joins TRBV7-6 to TRBJ1-1; D is perhaps TRBD1 (5 bases). Per the germline V gene, CDR1 is SGHVS and CDR2 is FNYEAQ. Trimming cost V 4 bases and J 3 bases, with 15 bases left between them. CDR3 size: 15 residues. The CDR3 here is CASSSQGGVDTEAFF. Here the CDR3 DNA reads TGTGCCAGCAGCTCGCAGGGTGGCGTGGACACTGAAGCTTTCTTT.

A few counts support this clonotype. The CDR3 sequence is CASSYSEPTQEIPTDTQYF. In nucleotides, the CDR3 is TGTGCCAGCAGTTACTCCGAGCCCACACAGGAAATACCTACAGATACGCAGTATTTT. This sequence joins TRBV6-5 and TRBJ2-3; possibly TRBD1 for D (5 bases). CDR3 length equals 19 residues. V lost 0 bases and J lost 3, with 22 bases in between. The germline V gene has CDR1 MNHEY and CDR2 SVGAGI.

In nucleotides, the CDR3 is TGTGCCAGCGAAGCCGGGACTAGCGGGGGAAGCTCCTACGAGCAGTACTTC. Translation gives CASEAGTSGGSSYEQYF. V usage is TRBV2 and J usage is TRBJ2-7, with 14 bases fitting TRBD2. Germline trimming cut 8 bases from V and 0 bases from J; bases unmatched to any gene: 9. The CDR3 has 17 residues. Germline lookup yields CDR1 SNHLY and CDR2 FYNNEI.

This clonotype came up many times. V usage is TRBV7-2 and J usage is TRBJ2-7, with D possibly being TRBD1 (5 bases). Germline V gene lookup returns CDR1 SGHTA and CDR2 FQGNSA. This CDR3 contains 15 residues. The ends were cut back, 5 bases at V and 3 bases at J, with 17 bases in the middle. The CDR3 protein is CASSLKDKGYYEQYV. The CDR3 DNA reads TGTGCCAGCAGCCTCAAAGACAAGGGGTACTACGAGCAGTACGTC.

This sequence joins TRBV6-5 and TRBJ2-7, with TRBD2 matching 10 bases. Looked up from germline, CDR1 is MNHEY and CDR2 is SVGAGI. The CDR3 length is 16 residues. The junction had 9 bases not matched to a gene; V was cut back by 4 bases and J by 3 bases. The CDR3 loop reads CASSSSLAGDYYEQYF. The CDR3 DNA is TGTGCCAGCAGTTCATCCCTAGCGGGGGATTACTACGAGCAGTACTTC.

The chain joins TRBV6-1 to TRBJ2-3, with 8 bases matching TRBD1. Trimming took 7 bases from V and 4 from J; bases not matched to a gene: 10. The CDR3 sequence is 15 residues long. The germline gives CDR1 MNHNS, CDR2 SASEGT. Here the CDR3 DNA reads TGTGCCAGCACCGGAAGACAGGGGTTCCCAGATACGCAGTATTTT. Protein product: CASTGRQGFPDTQYF.

This clonotype was found a few times. The J gene is TRBJ2-3, the V gene TRBV4-1; 8 nucleotides match TRBD2. From germline, CDR1 is MGHRA and CDR2 YSYEKL. The CDR3 contains 14 residues. V shed 3 bases and J 1 base; nucleotides not matched to a gene: 0. This CDR3 reads CASSQRGGTDTQYF. In DNA form, the CDR3 reads TGCGCCAGCAGCCAGCGGGGGGGCACAGATACGCAGTATTTT.

This clonotype was seen at least ten times. The chain has TRBV7-2 and TRBJ2-7; 7 nucleotides agree with TRBD1. Trimming at V came to 5 bases and at J to 3 bases, leaving 7 bases not matched to a gene. CDR1 and CDR2 (germline): SGHTA, FQGNSA. The CDR3 contains 14 residues. CDR3 region: CASSVWDRDYEQYF. The CDR3 DNA follows: TGTGCCAGCAGCGTTTGGGACAGAGACTACGAGCAGTACTTC.

This clonotype was detected only once. This chain links TRBV7-3 with TRBJ1-1, with a tentative D call TRBD1 (5 bases). Trimming stripped 3 bases from V and 1 base from J, with 18 bases between. Germline V gene data show CDR1 as SGHTA and CDR2 as FQGTGA. This CDR3 is built from 17 residues. CDR3 sequence: CASSLWPRASSNTEAFF. DNA for the CDR3: TGTGCCAGCAGCTTGTGGCCCAGGGCTTCCTCGAACACTGAAGCTTTCTTT.

This clonotype was found a few times. The genes are TRBV20-1 and TRBJ2-7, with D tentatively TRBD1 or TRBD2 (5 bases each). The CDR3 sequence is 15 residues long. Deletions cut 5 bases from V and 3 bases from J, with 20 bases between. Germline V gene data show CDR1 as DFQATT and CDR2 as SNEGSKA (reference sequence). CDR3 residues: CSAPRMPGRSYEQYF. CDR3 sequence (DNA): TGCAGTGCTCCAAGAATGCCGGGACGGAGCTACGAGCAGTACTTC.

This clonotype was observed a handful of times. The CDR3 nucleotides read TGTGCCAGCAGCCCTCGGGCGGGGGGACCCGGAGATACGCAGTATTTT. It specifies CASSPRAGGPGDTQYF. The J gene is TRBJ2-3, the V gene TRBV3-1, with TRBD2 identical over 8 bases. Trimming removed 4 bases from V and 5 bases from J; junction bases left unmatched: 11. Germline V lookup: CDR1 LGHDT, CDR2 YNNKEL (reference sequence). The CDR3 contains 16 residues.

In this sample, this clonotype turned up a few times. V and J are TRBV6-1 and TRBJ1-2; weak D call: TRBD1 (5 bases). The CDR3 consists of 12 residues. Trimming shortened V by 7 bases and J by 8 bases, and 14 bases separated the two germline ends. Germline values: CDR1 MNHNS, CDR2 SASEGT. The CDR3 nucleotides are TGTGCCAGCACCCAATGGGGGGACGGCTACACCTTC. It translates to CASTQWGDGYTF.

As concerns this clonotype: Since a much larger clone is just one base distant, this may be a read error. The genes are TRBV7-9 and TRBJ2-7; possibly TRBD2 for D (6 bases). This CDR3 spans 16 amino acids. Germline assignment: CDR1 SEHNR and CDR2 FQNEAQ (reference sequence). In DNA form, the CDR3 reads TGTGTCAGCAGCTTAGCGGCGGGTTGGGTCTCCTACGAGCAGTACGTC. It is translated as CVSSLAAGWVSYEQYV.

This clonotype has more than one count but fewer than ten. The genes are TRBV5-6 and TRBJ2-7, with 7 bases fitting TRBD1. This CDR3 comprises 16 residues. V was pared by 7 bases and J by 3 bases, with 16 bases of the junction left unmatched. CDR1 and CDR2 (germline): SGHDT, YYEEEE. The CDR3 region is CASSPRGQGYLYEQYV. In DNA, the CDR3 is TGTGCCAGCTCCCCTAGGGGGCAGGGGTACCTCTACGAGCAGTACGTC.

The count of this clonotype is one. The chain has TRBV27 and TRBJ2-7; 10 bases map to TRBD2. Unmatched junction bases numbered 6, after V lost 2 bases and J lost 2 bases. The CDR3 runs to 16 residues. Germline CDR1 and CDR2: MNHEY and SMNVEV (reference sequence). This CDR3 is CASSLTGLAGAYEQYV. The CDR3 bases are TGTGCCAGCAGTTTAACAGGGCTAGCGGGGGCCTACGAGCAGTACGTC.

This clonotype came up many times. The chain uses TRBV7-6 and TRBJ2-3; unclear D gene. This CDR3 region has 14 residues. The V and J ends lost 2 bases and 4 bases respectively, with 10 bases between them. Germline V gene sequence: CDR1 SGHVS, CDR2 FNYEAQ. In nucleotides, the CDR3 is TGTGCCAGCAGCTTACTGGACGAGTCAGATACGCAGTATTTT. Its translation: CASSLLDESDTQYF. Complete variable domain (other parts from reference TRBV7-6 and TRBJ2-3): GAGVSQSPRYKVTKRGQDVALRCDPISGHVSLYWYRQALGQGPEFLTYFNYEAQQDKSGLPNDRFSAERPEGSISTLTIQRTEQRDSAMYRCASSLLDESDTQYFGPGTRLTVL.